This TCR beta chain was recovered during a study of shared T cell receptors in the human thymus. This CDR3 region has 16 residues. Trimming took 0 bases from V and 7 from J; bases not matched to a gene: 9. The V gene's germline CDR1 is MNHEY and CDR2 SMNVEV (reference sequence). Produced via immunoSEQ multiplex PCR; TCRdb's table is partial and in-frame only. The table shows hundreds of thousands of clones, with approximately 90% occurring only once. The same data also contributed to another study, on human thymus T cells. From that paper: Surgeons resected thymus tissue during corrective heart surgery. Gene usage (both V and J) appeared biased in thymic and blood repertoires.

The chain combines TRBV27 with TRBJ2-1; 7 bases agree with TRBD1. The TCR originated in a boy younger than two with a congenital heart defect. The sequenced sample was thymocytes. The CDR3 nucleotides read TGTGCCAGCAGTTTATCTTCTTACAGGGGTTGGAATGAGCAGTTCTTC. Protein product: CASSLSSYRGWNEQFF.